A selection of T cell receptor beta chains follows, all from one sample in a study of Ad26.COV2.S vaccination and SARS-CoV-2 variants. Clones were read by immunoSEQ multiplex PCR, and TCRdb kept only the in-frame ones, dropping some. In the table there are more than 300,000 clones, roughly 89% of which are singletons. Source: peripheral blood, taken in a trial of Ad26.COV2.S vaccine versus placebo. The receptors were gathered from a person between 18 and 65 years old who received the Ad26.COV2.S COVID-19 vaccine or a placebo. Both conserved end residues are part of each CDR3. The D gene is left open where the match is weak. The size of a clone is reported for some rows only, either as once, few or many, or as a class for expanded clones.

CDR3 DNA	CDR3 protein	D gene	clone size	V gene	J gene	CDR3 length
TGTGCCAGCAGCCCCCAGGGCGGGGGGAAATACAATGAGCAGTTCTTC	CASSPQGGGKYNEQFF	TRBD2	NA	TRBV11-1	TRBJ2-1	16
TGTGCCAGTAGTCAACCCGGGATGAACACTGAAGCTTTCTTT	CASSQPGMNTEAFF	NA	NA	TRBV19	TRBJ1-1	14
TGTGCCAGCCAAAGGTCCTATAATTCACCCCTCCACTTT	CASQRSYNSPLHF	NA	NA	TRBV3-1/TRBV3-2	TRBJ1-6	13
TGTGCCAGCAGTTATAGACAGACCCACGAGCAGTACTTC	CASSYRQTHEQYF	NA	NA	TRBV27	TRBJ2-7	13
TGTGCCAGCAGCTTAAACAGGGATTACGAGCAGTACTTC	CASSLNRDYEQYF	NA	NA	TRBV7-8	TRBJ2-7	13
TGTGCCAGCAGCCCGGGCGGGACAGGGGTCGATAATCAGCCCCAGCATTTT	CASSPGGTGVDNQPQHF	TRBD1	NA	TRBV28	TRBJ1-5	17
TGTGCCAGCAGTCTTGACAGGGTAACCTACGAGCAGTACTTC	CASSLDRVTYEQYF	TRBD1	once	TRBV6-2/TRBV6-3	TRBJ2-7	14
TGTGCCAGCAGCCGGACCGCTTCCATCACCGGGGAGCTGTTTTTT	CASSRTASITGELFF	NA	NA	TRBV7-9	TRBJ2-2	15
TGCGCCAGCAGCCAAGAGGGGAGGTACTACGAAAAACTGTTTTTT	CASSQEGRYYEKLFF	NA	NA	TRBV4-1	TRBJ1-4	15
TGTGCCAGTAGTAAACTGGAACAAGAGACCCAGTACTTC	CASSKLEQETQYF	NA	NA	TRBV19	TRBJ2-5	13
TGTGCCAGCAGCTTTATTGACAGGGTCTCAACTGAAGCTTTCTTT	CASSFIDRVSTEAFF	TRBD1	once	TRBV5-6	TRBJ1-1	15
TGTGCCAGCAGTGAAGGAGGCAGGGGTGAAAAACTGTTTTTT	CASSEGGRGEKLFF	NA	NA	TRBV6-1	TRBJ1-4	14
TGCGCCAGCAGCCAAGATCCGGGCCCGGACACTGAAGCTTTCTTT	CASSQDPGPDTEAFF	NA	NA	TRBV4-3	TRBJ1-1	15
TGTGCCAGCAGCTTCCTCAACACCGGGGAGCTGTTTTTT	CASSFLNTGELFF	NA	few	TRBV7-9	TRBJ2-2	13
TGTGCCAGCAGCCAAGATCGGGCATCCGGAAACACCATATATTTT	CASSQDRASGNTIYF	NA	NA	TRBV3-1/TRBV3-2	TRBJ1-3	15
TGTGCTAGCAGCTTAGAACCCCCCGGGGTTGGAAACACCATATATTTT	CASSLEPPGVGNTIYF	NA	few	TRBV7-7	TRBJ1-3	16
TGTGCCAGCAGGCTCGGGGCCCTAGAGACCCAGTACTTC	CASRLGALETQYF	NA	NA	TRBV12-3/TRBV12-4	TRBJ2-5	13
TGTGCCAGCAGCGGAGATCTCACGCTAGAAAAACTGTTTTTT	CASSGDLTLEKLFF	NA	NA	TRBV7-9	TRBJ1-4	14
TGCGCCAGCAGCCAAGGTTCAGGTGGGACACCCCTCCACTTT	CASSQGSGGTPLHF	NA	NA	TRBV4-3	TRBJ1-6	14
TGTGCCAGCAGCGTGCAAGCGGGAGCCGCGGAGACCCAGTACTTC	CASSVQAGAAETQYF	TRBD2	NA	TRBV9	TRBJ2-5	15
TGCGCCAGCAGCTTGCGGTCAGCCGGAAACGAGCAGTACTTC	CASSLRSAGNEQYF	NA	once	TRBV5-1	TRBJ2-7	14
TGCGCCAGCAGCTTGGACGAGTTCGGACTAGCGGGAGGGATCGAGACCCAGTACTTC	CASSLDEFGLAGGIETQYF	TRBD2	NA	TRBV5-1	TRBJ2-5	19
TGTGCCAGCAGTTGGAACCAAGAATACACAGATACGCAGTATTTT	CASSWNQEYTDTQYF	NA	NA	TRBV27	TRBJ2-3	15
TGTGCCAGCAGTATAAATAGAGGCCTAAGCTCCTACGAGCAGTACTTC	CASSINRGLSSYEQYF	NA	few	TRBV7-9	TRBJ2-7	16
TGCGCCAGCAGCTTGCTTGCAACTAATGAAAAACTGTTTTTT	CASSLLATNEKLFF	NA	NA	TRBV5-1	TRBJ1-4	14
TGCGCCAGCAGCTTCGCCGGGGATCTCAATGAGCAGTTCTTC	CASSFAGDLNEQFF	NA	NA	TRBV5-1	TRBJ2-1	14
TGTGCCAGCAGCTTGCTGGGGGCAAACCGGGCGCAGTATTTT	CASSLLGANRAQYF	NA	NA	TRBV7-2	TRBJ2-3	14
TGCGCCAGCAGCCGGGGGGCGGTGGATACCGGGGAGCTGTTTTTT	CASSRGAVDTGELFF	NA	NA	TRBV5-1	TRBJ2-2	15
TGTGCCAGCATGATGACAGGGGTGAACACTGAAGCTTTCTTT	CASMMTGVNTEAFF	TRBD1	NA	TRBV27	TRBJ1-1	14
TGTGCCAGCAGCCAATCCAGGGATTCCTCCTACGAGCAGTACTTC	CASSQSRDSSYEQYF	NA	NA	TRBV4-2	TRBJ2-7	15